The rows below give T cell receptor beta chains drawn from one sample of a study of blood T cell repertoires in COVID-19. Profiled with immunoSEQ multiplex PCR; TCRdb holds only in-frame clones, not every one. The table records roughly 90,000 clones, 75% to 90% of them present only once. Source material: peripheral blood. Receptor source: a woman older than 75 with active or convalescent COVID-19. The conserved cysteine and the conserved F or W are not part of the CDR3 here. The order of the fields is J gene, CDR3 length, V gene, CDR3 protein.

TRBJ1-1 | 14 | TRBV5-4 | ASSSASTGRNTEAF
TRBJ2-7 | 15 | TRBV7-2 | ASSFSSTRQIPYEQY
TRBJ2-3 | 16 | TRBV6-1 | ASSEIVASGAGTDTQY
TRBJ2-7 | 10 | TRBV19 | ASSLEIGEQY
TRBJ2-2 | 11 | TRBV12-3/TRBV12-4 | ASSLGGRGQLF
TRBJ2-5 | 16 | TRBV28 | ASSPSLVAGGPVETQY
TRBJ1-2 | 13 | TRBV13 | ASSGRDRRVYGYT
TRBJ2-3 | 12 | TRBV7-2 | ASSATSVTDTQY
TRBJ1-1 | 12 | TRBV19 | ASSMWGGRTEAF
TRBJ1-6 | 13 | TRBV30 | AWNPGQGDNSPLH
TRBJ2-5 | 13 | TRBV7-6 | ASSSEARREETQY
TRBJ2-1 | 14 | TRBV7-2 | ASSLGGTSSYNEQF
TRBJ1-1 | 11 | TRBV7-2 | ASSLAEGAGAF
TRBJ2-3 | 14 | TRBV7-2 | ASSFNPPGSTDTQY
TRBJ2-7 | 15 | TRBV3-1/TRBV3-2 | ASSQARTGRGHYEQY
TRBJ1-3 | 13 | TRBV4-3 | ASSQAAQGVDTIY
TRBJ2-2 | 12 | TRBV5-1 | ASSFNPGAGELF
TRBJ2-3 | 13 | TRBV9 | ASSPGTSSTDTQY
TRBJ2-5 | 15 | TRBV7-2 | ASSLGLLAGVGETQY
TRBJ2-6 | 17 | TRBV27 | ASRRETGLGSSGANVLT
TRBJ2-7 | 12 | TRBV9 | ASSVGQGRYEQY
TRBJ1-1 | 14 | TRBV7-9 | ASSLEGHRGNTEAF
TRBJ1-2 | 12 | TRBV7-8 | ASSGGGSHYGYT
TRBJ1-4 | 13 | TRBV9 | ASSLFGGGNEKLF
TRBJ2-2 | 17 | TRBV7-4 | ASSFPGGSGTGCCRGAV
TRBJ1-1 | 12 | TRBV6-5 | ASSKDRGDTEAF
TRBJ2-7 | 12 | TRBV6-5 | ASSPSGSPYEQY
TRBJ2-1 | 12 | TRBV6-5 | ASRKEQGANEQF
TRBJ2-3 | 11 | TRBV2 | ASNVGYTDTQY
TRBJ1-4 | 14 | TRBV2 | ASSVAGAANNEKLF
TRBJ2-5 | 12 | TRBV2 | ASSATGPPWTQY
TRBJ2-4 | 16 | TRBV7-9 | ASSSPRGGAGAKNIQY
TRBJ2-7 | 10 | TRBV24-1 | ATSGNTYEQY
TRBJ2-1 | 12 | TRBV7-7 | ASSVEGAYNEQF
TRBJ1-1 | 12 | TRBV6-2/TRBV6-3 | ASSLTLLGTEAF
TRBJ2-1 | 13 | TRBV27 | ASRPGLGSYNEQF
TRBJ1-4 | 13 | TRBV30 | AWSPRDRGDEKLF
TRBJ2-1 | 14 | TRBV10-3 | AISEPGSGSYNEQF
TRBJ2-1 | 14 | TRBV19 | ASSSFGGPTYNEQF
TRBJ2-3 | 11 | TRBV5-4 | ASSTTSTDTQY